These 13 T cell receptor beta chains came from one sample sequenced in a study of regulatory T cells in long-lasting Graves disease (dated by TCRdb to the early 2020s). Libraries were constructed by multiplex PCR. The instrument given in TCRdb is Illumina HiSeq 4000. To build TCR beta libraries, CDR3 regions were amplified by Arm-PCR using iRepertoire HTBI primers. TCRdb reworked the public reads: Q25 trimming with fastp, MiXCR clone assembly, productive beta chains retained. Identical CDR3 proteins give one entry, which carries the most common genes and DNA. The sample includes approximately 470,000 distinct CDR3 sequences, with around 15% observed a single time. Roughly an eighth of the sample is taken by the ten largest. What the time point label conveys for this sample: newly diagnosed GD, antithyroid drugs for less than 3 months. For both TCR sequencing and RNA sequencing, RNA was extracted from PBMCs using TRIzol.

The same data also contributed to another study, on T cells in Graves' hyperthyroidism and ophthalmopathy.

Sequencing was performed on peripheral blood mononuclear cells (PBMCs), taken at new diagnosis, from a patient treated with antithyroid drugs. These receptors all come from a man aged 35-49 years with Graves disease. Donor details come from another sample of the same person, matched by shared clones.

This clonotype was detected only a few times. This chain joins TRBV28 and TRBJ1-2; D remains unclear. This CDR3 is 13 amino acids long. With 10 bases removed from V and 2 bases from J, the gap between germline ends came to 14 bases. The germline V gene encodes CDR1 MDHEN and CDR2 SYDVKM. DNA for the CDR3: TGTGCCAACTCAAGGCCGGGAAACTATGGCTACACCTTC. Its translation: CANSRPGNYGYTF.

Comment on this clonotype: Just one base apart from a much larger clone, this may be a read error. The genes are TRBV5-1 and TRBJ1-4; D gene ambiguous. The CDR3 contains 16 residues. CDR1 is SGHRS, CDR2 YFSETQ, per germline. Here the CDR3 reads CASSIGVPLTNEKLSF. The CDR3 DNA sequence: TGCGCCAGCAGCATCGGGGTACCTTTGACTAATGAAAAACTGTCTTTT.

This clonotype was counted ten times or more. The chain employs TRBV28 and TRBJ1-2, with D possibly being TRBD1 (6 bases). Deletions cut 5 bases from V and 8 bases from J, with 15 bases between. CDR1 and CDR2 (germline): MDHEN, SYDVKM. This CDR3 is built from 13 residues. The CDR3 region is CASSPYRAGGYTF. For the CDR3, the DNA is TGTGCCAGCAGTCCTTACAGGGCCGGCGGCTACACCTTC.

Ten or more counts support this clonotype. The chain has TRBV11-2 and TRBJ2-5; D gene ambiguous. The CDR3 is 13 amino acids. Germline assignment: CDR1 SGHAT and CDR2 FQNNGV. V was cut by 2 bases and J by 5 bases, with 9 bases left in between. The CDR3 nucleotides are TGTGCCAGCAGCTTAAGGATAGGGGAGACCCAGTACTTC. Translation: CASSLRIGETQYF.

This clonotype has at least ten counts. The chain recombines TRBV28 with TRBJ1-1; tentatively, D is TRBD1 (5 bases). Trimming took off 3 bases at V and 9 bases at J, with 11 bases between the two ends. Looked up from germline, CDR1 is MDHEN and CDR2 is SYDVKM. There are 12 residues in the CDR3. CDR3 sequence: CASSLSDSKAFF. The CDR3 coding sequence is TGTGCCAGCAGTTTGTCCGACAGTAAAGCTTTCTTT.

This clonotype was found many times. The V call is TRBV5-6, the J call TRBJ1-5; D not certain. V lost 4 bases and J lost 4, with 6 bases in between. The germline CDR1 and CDR2 sequences are SGHDT and YYEEEE. The CDR3 totals 12 residues. The chain's CDR3 is CASSTTNQPQHF. In nucleotides, the CDR3 is TGTGCCAGCAGCACAACAAATCAGCCCCAGCATTTT.

This clonotype was recorded many times. The rearrangement uses TRBV7-9 and TRBJ2-5; unclear D gene. The CDR3 runs 11 residues. Germline CDR1 is SEHNR and CDR2 is FQNEAQ (reference sequence). CDR3 loop: CAWAEGETQYF. CDR3 nucleotide sequence: TGTGCTTGGGCGGAAGGTGAGACCCAGTACTTC.

This clonotype turned up a few times. The rearrangement links TRBV18 to TRBJ2-1, with TRBD2 identical over 7 bases. The CDR3 is 17 amino acids. Unmatched junction bases numbered 14, after V lost 6 bases and J lost 3 bases. Germline lookup yields CDR1 KGHSH and CDR2 LQKENI. The CDR3 here is CASSLPKGAGHYNEQFF. CDR3 nucleotide sequence: TGTGCCAGCTCCCTCCCCAAGGGAGCGGGGCACTACAATGAGCAGTTCTTC.

This clonotype was detected only a few times. The chain carries TRBV7-8 and TRBJ2-1, with 11 bases identical to TRBD2. The CDR3 length is 17 residues. In germline, CDR1 is SGHVS, CDR2 FQNEAQ. V dropped 2 bases and J dropped 8; count of bases not matched to a gene: 11. CDR3 residues: CASSLSFSGRAGHEQFF. Written as DNA, the CDR3 is TGTGCCAGCAGCTTATCGTTTAGCGGGAGGGCCGGACATGAGCAGTTCTTC. Drawing the rest from reference TRBV7-8 and TRBJ2-1, the complete variable domain is GAGVSQSPRYKVAKRGQDVALRCDPISGHVSLFWYQQALGQGPEFLTYFQNEAQLDKSGLPSDRFFAERPEGSVSTLKIQRTQQEDSAVYLCASSLSFSGRAGHEQFFGPGTRLTVL.

The chain has TRBV3-1 and TRBJ1-6, with D possibly TRBD1 on 6 matching bases. The CDR3 has 17 amino acids. V was clipped by 1 base and J by 8 bases, with 18 bases between them. Germline V gene sequence: CDR1 LGHDT, CDR2 YNNKEL (reference sequence). This CDR3 is CASSQVDPRGEDSPLHF. DNA of the CDR3: TGTGCCAGCAGCCAAGTGGACCCCAGGGGTGAAGATTCACCCCTCCACTTT.

This clonotype was seen ten or more times. V usage is TRBV20-1 and J usage is TRBJ1-1, with D tentatively TRBD1 (5 bases). The V and J ends lost 2 bases and 6 bases respectively, with 13 bases between them. The CDR3 extends over 13 amino acids. The germline V gene encodes CDR1 DFQATT and CDR2 SNEGSKA (reference sequence). CDR3 coding DNA: TGCAGTGCTAGATCCCCCAGGGACGCTGAAGCTTTCTTT. Translated: CSARSPRDAEAFF.

This clonotype was seen more than once but under ten times. V is TRBV14 and J is TRBJ2-1, with 10 positions matching TRBD1. Looked up from germline, CDR1 is SGHDN and CDR2 is FVKESK. The CDR3 totals 13 residues. V dropped 3 bases and J dropped 9; count of bases not matched to a gene: 2. CDR3 DNA sequence: TGTGCCAGCAGCCAGGACAGGGGGTTTGAGCAGTTCTTC. It translates to CASSQDRGFEQFF.

This clonotype was observed a few times. The chain uses TRBV12-3 or TRBV12-4 and TRBJ1-2; D is unclear. V dropped 5 bases and J dropped 4 bases, with 11 bases sitting between them. The CDR3 is 13 amino acids. CDR3 sequence (DNA): TGTGCCAGCAGTAACACAGCCTCCTATGGCTACACCTTC. Its translation: CASSNTASYGYTF.